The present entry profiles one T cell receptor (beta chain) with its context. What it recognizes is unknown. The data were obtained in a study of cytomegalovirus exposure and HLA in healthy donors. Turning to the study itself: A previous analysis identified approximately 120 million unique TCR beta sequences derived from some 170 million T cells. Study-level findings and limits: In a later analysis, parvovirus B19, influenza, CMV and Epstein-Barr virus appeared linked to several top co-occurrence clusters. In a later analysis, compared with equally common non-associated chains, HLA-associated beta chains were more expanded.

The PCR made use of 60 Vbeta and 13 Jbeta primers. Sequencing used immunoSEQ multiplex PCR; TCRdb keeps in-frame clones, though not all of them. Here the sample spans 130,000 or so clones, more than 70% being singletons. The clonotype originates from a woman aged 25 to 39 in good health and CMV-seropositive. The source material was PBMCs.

The CDR3 coding sequence is TGTGCCAGCAGTCCTGAGGTCGGAGGGGAAGCTTTCTTT. This translates into CASSPEVGGEAFF. The chain couples TRBV2 to TRBJ1-1; D ambiguous. Germline V gene lookup returns CDR1 SNHLY and CDR2 FYNNEI. The CDR3 consists of 13 residues. Between the trimmed V and J ends, which lost 5 bases and 8 bases, there was a span of 15 bases.